This entry lists 28 T cell receptor beta chains sequenced from one sample in a study of blood T cell repertoires in COVID-19. Data came from immunoSEQ multiplex PCR; TCRdb stores just in-frame clones and leaves some out. The sample yields just over 250,000 clones, 80% to 95% seen once. Sequencing input: peripheral blood. Every receptor here comes from a person between 18 and 30 years old with COVID-19, enrolled during active disease.

This clone was detected only a few times. J is TRBJ2-5 and V is TRBV5-5, with 9 bases lining up with TRBD2. Germline V gene sequence: CDR1 SGHKS, CDR2 YYEKEE (reference sequence). This CDR3 region has 16 residues. V was pared by 4 bases and J by 4 bases, with 11 bases of the junction left unmatched. CDR3 nucleotide sequence: TGTGCCAGCAGCCGAACCCCAGCGGGAGGAGTAGAGACCCAGTACTTC. Amino acid sequence: CASSRTPAGGVETQYF.

The V gene is TRBV2, the J gene TRBJ1-2; D is uncertain. Germline-derived CDR1 and CDR2 are SNHLY and FYNNEI. The CDR3 consists of 12 residues. Trimming took 8 bases from V and 2 from J, leaving 9 bases between them. In DNA form, the CDR3 reads TGTGCCAGCCGACTTGGAAACTATGGCTACACCTTC. This translates into CASRLGNYGYTF.

This chain links TRBV4-1 with TRBJ2-1; 7 positions agree with TRBD2. The CDR3 length is 13 residues. Unmatched junction bases numbered 9, after V lost 1 base and J lost 15 bases. Germline CDR1 reads MGHRA; CDR2 reads YSYEKL. The CDR3 reads CASSQGGGDPPFF. In DNA, the CDR3 is TGCGCCAGCAGCCAAGGGGGAGGGGACCCCCCGTTCTTC.

V gene TRBV4-1 combines with J gene TRBJ1-5; 7 bases align to TRBD1. The junction had 1 base not matched to a gene; V was cut back by 4 bases and J by 4 bases. The CDR3 loop spans 13 amino acids. Germline CDR1 MGHRA, CDR2 YSYEKL. The CDR3 is CASSRDSNQPQHF. CDR3 nucleotide sequence: TGCGCCAGCAGCCGGGACAGTAATCAGCCCCAGCATTTT.

This clone was seen a single time. The J gene is TRBJ1-1, the V gene TRBV7-9, with 9 bases aligning to TRBD1. The junction had 17 bases not matched to a gene; V was cut back by 11 bases and J by 10 bases. Germline loops: CDR1 SEHNR, CDR2 FQNEAQ (reference sequence). The CDR3 sequence is 14 residues long. The CDR3 loop is CAGDGQGTTGLAFF. The CDR3 bases are TGTGCCGGCGACGGACAGGGGACAACGGGTTTAGCTTTCTTT. Using reference TRBV7-9 and TRBJ1-1 for the parts outside the CDR3, the full variable domain is DTGVSQNPRHKITKRGQNVTFRCDPISEHNRLYWYRQTLGQGPEFLTYFQNEAQLEKSRLLSDRFSAERPKGSFSTLEIQRTEQGDSAMYLCAGDGQGTTGLAFFGQGTRLTVV.

V gene TRBV5-6 combines with J gene TRBJ2-3, with D maybe TRBD2 (6 bases). The CDR3 extends over 15 amino acids. Trimming shortened V by 0 bases and J by 3 bases, and 11 bases separated the two germline ends. Looked up from germline, CDR1 is SGHDT and CDR2 is YYEEEE. This CDR3 is CASSLVVAVTDTQYF. CDR3 DNA: TGTGCCAGCAGCTTGGTAGTAGCGGTGACAGATACGCAGTATTTT.

The rearrangement links TRBV5-4 to TRBJ1-3; D possibly corresponds to TRBD1 (5 bases). This CDR3 is built from 16 residues. CDR1 and CDR2 from the germline V gene are SGHNT and YYREEE (reference sequence). The V and J ends lost 1 base and 1 base respectively, with 12 bases between them. The CDR3 coding sequence is TGTGCCAGCAGCTTGAGTGCCCAGGGTTCTGGAAACACCATATATTTT. This encodes CASSLSAQGSGNTIYF.

The CDR3 reads CASSGFPPAFRAKEAYEQYF. CDR3 bases: TGTGCCAGCAGTGGATTTCCGCCGGCATTCAGGGCCAAAGAGGCGTACGAGCAGTACTTC. The gene calls are TRBV6-4 and TRBJ2-7, with a possible D match to TRBD1 (5 bases). This CDR3 contains 20 residues. Germline CDR1 reads MRHNA; CDR2 reads SNTAGT. V shed 4 bases and J shed 4 bases, with 32 bases lying between them.

The rearrangement links TRBV14 to TRBJ1-1, with D possibly matching TRBD1 (5 bases). In germline, CDR1 is SGHDN, CDR2 FVKESK. Trimming took 6 bases from V and 1 from J, leaving 12 bases between them. The CDR3 has 14 amino acids. The CDR3 loop reads CASRDLTGNTEAFF. The CDR3 nucleotides are TGTGCCAGCAGGGATTTAACAGGGAACACTGAAGCTTTCTTT.

The chain carries TRBV3-1 (or the pseudogene TRBV3-2) and TRBJ1-2, with D possibly matching TRBD1 (6 bases). Germline V gene sequence: CDR1 LGHDT, CDR2 YNNKEL (reference sequence). Trimming removed 4 bases from V and 14 bases from J, with 14 bases in between. The CDR3 totals 11 residues. This CDR3 is CASSPGHPLTF. The CDR3 DNA reads TGTGCCAGCAGCCCGGGACACCCCCTAACCTTC.

The chain uses TRBV6-5 and TRBJ1-1; D perhaps matches TRBD1 (6 bases). This CDR3 is built from 13 residues. Germline assignment: CDR1 MNHEY and CDR2 SVGAGI. V was clipped by 7 bases and J by 0 bases, with 9 bases between them. CDR3 in amino acids: CASTKGVNTEAFF. CDR3 coding DNA: TGTGCCAGCACCAAGGGGGTGAACACTGAAGCTTTCTTT.

This rearrangement joins TRBV7-9 to TRBJ2-5; the match to TRBD2 covers 10 bases. Per the germline V gene, CDR1 is SEHNR and CDR2 is FQNEAQ (reference sequence). The CDR3 is 16 residues long. After removal of 2 bases from V and 1 base from J, the junction contained 4 bases not matched to a gene. The CDR3 spells CASSLPLAGSQETQYF. In nucleotides, the CDR3 is TGTGCCAGCAGCTTACCACTAGCGGGAAGCCAAGAGACCCAGTACTTC.

The chain links TRBV19 to TRBJ1-1; D is undetermined. The CDR3 is 17 residues long. In germline, CDR1 is LNHDA, CDR2 SQIVND (reference sequence). V shed 5 bases and J shed 5 bases, with 24 bases lying between them. CDR3 region: CASSPLDWSFRGTEAFF. CDR3 bases: TGTGCCAGTAGTCCCCTGGACTGGTCTTTTCGAGGGACTGAAGCTTTCTTT.

In the case of this clone: Germline and junction disagree at one end, which may indicate a read error. V gene TRBV5-6 combines with J gene TRBJ2-7; weak D call: TRBD1 (6 bases). The CDR3 consists of 12 residues. Germline-derived CDR1 and CDR2 are SGHDT and YYEEEE. CDR3 DNA sequence: TGTGCCAGCAGCTTGAACAGGGAGCCCTCTTGCTTC. Residues: CASSLNREPSCF.

The V and J genes are TRBV7-9 and TRBJ2-6; 10 bases align to TRBD1. CDR3 size: 17 residues. Trimming removed 5 bases from V and 0 bases from J; junction bases left unmatched: 4. In germline, CDR1 is SEHNR, CDR2 FQNEAQ (reference sequence). The DNA for the CDR3 is TGTGCCAGCAGCCCCCGGACAGGGGGCTCTGGGGCCAACGTCCTGACTTTC. It specifies CASSPRTGGSGANVLTF.

The chain recombines TRBV6-4 with TRBJ2-3; 9 bases map to TRBD1. CDR1 is MRHNA, CDR2 SNTAGT, per germline. V trimming: 2 bases; J trimming: 0 bases; junction bases outside the gene matches: 27. This CDR3 spans 24 amino acids. CDR3 bases: TGTGCCAGCAGTGACGCGCGGGACAGGGTGATGTGGAAACCTAGCTCAACTAGCACAGATACGCAGTATTTT. Its protein is CASSDARDRVMWKPSSTSTDTQYF.

This clone was counted a single time. This chain uses TRBV28 with TRBJ1-4; 7 bases align to TRBD1. The trim removed 3 bases at V and 8 bases at J, leaving 9 bases unmatched. The CDR3 is 15 amino acids. Germline CDR1 MDHEN, CDR2 SYDVKM. Here the CDR3 DNA reads TGTGCCAGCAGTTTTTCGGACAGGCGAAGCGAAAAACTGTTTTTT. Protein: CASSFSDRRSEKLFF.

The V and J genes are TRBV2 and TRBJ2-1; TRBD2 matches 15 bases. Unmatched junction bases numbered 4, after V lost 6 bases and J lost 1 base. The CDR3 totals 17 residues. Germline V lookup: CDR1 SNHLY, CDR2 FYNNEI. The CDR3: CASSGTSGRSSYNEQFF. The CDR3 DNA sequence: TGTGCCAGCAGCGGGACTAGCGGGAGGAGTTCCTACAATGAGCAGTTCTTC.

The chain links TRBV13 to TRBJ2-1; 8 bases align to TRBD2. CDR1 and CDR2 from the germline V gene are PRHDT and FYEKMQ (reference sequence). Unmatched junction bases numbered 9, after V lost 5 bases and J lost 3 bases. The CDR3 extends over 16 amino acids. CDR3 sequence (DNA): TGTGCCAGCAGCCGGAAAGGACTAGCCTTCTACAATGAGCAGTTCTTC. Encoded protein: CASSRKGLAFYNEQFF.

The V and J genes are TRBV29-1 and TRBJ2-5, with TRBD2 identical over 15 bases. The CDR3 extends over 16 amino acids. V lost 2 bases to trimming and J lost 7 bases; unmatched junction nucleotides: 8. From germline, CDR1 is SQVTM and CDR2 ANQGSEA. CDR3 DNA: TGCAGCGTTGAATCGGGACTAGCGGGAGGCGACGGGACCCAGTACTTC. Its protein product is CSVESGLAGGDGTQYF.

This chain uses TRBV6-5 with TRBJ2-1, with TRBD2 matching over 9 bases. The CDR3 is 15 amino acids. Germline CDR1 MNHEY, CDR2 SVGAGI. V was pared by 2 bases and J by 2 bases, with 1 base of the junction left unmatched. The CDR3 nucleotides read TGTGCCAGCAGTTACCGGACTAGCGCCTACAATGAGCAGTTCTTC. Its translation: CASSYRTSAYNEQFF.

V usage is TRBV23-1 and J usage is TRBJ2-5; D possibly corresponds to TRBD1 (7 bases). TRBV23-1 belongs to the ORF category, with a function that is uncertain. Trimming stripped 0 bases from V and 2 bases from J, with 10 bases between. The CDR3 consists of 15 residues. CDR3 nucleotides: TGCGCCAGCAGTCAATCGGCGGGACAGCAAGAGACCCAGTACTTC. Translation: CASSQSAGQQETQYF.

The CDR3 DNA follows: TGTGCTAGTGGTTTGGAGGGAGGGAGGCAGTACTTC. Translation gives CASGLEGGRQYF. The V call is TRBV12-5, the J call TRBJ2-7; 7 bases are shared with TRBD2. Per the germline V gene, CDR1 is LGHNT and CDR2 is FRNRAP. Trimming cost V 1 base and J 9 bases; bases outside gene matches: 3. The CDR3 covers 12 residues.

V gene TRBV19 combines with J gene TRBJ2-4; D remains unclear. Germline assignment: CDR1 LNHDA and CDR2 SQIVND (reference sequence). The V gene lost 2 bases and the J gene lost 0 bases, with 17 bases spanning the gap. This CDR3 comprises 18 residues. The CDR3 sequence is CASSIKPRGMLAKNIQYF. The CDR3 DNA reads TGTGCCAGTAGTATAAAGCCTAGAGGAATGCTAGCCAAAAACATTCAGTACTTC.

The chain links TRBV28 to TRBJ2-3; tentatively, D is TRBD2 (6 bases). The length of the CDR3 is 16 residues. Deletions cut 3 bases from V and 2 bases from J, with 15 bases between. Germline V gene lookup returns CDR1 MDHEN and CDR2 SYDVKM. The CDR3 bases are TGTGCCAGCAGTTTCAATCCCCGGACTAACACAGATACGCAGTATTTT. It yields the protein CASSFNPRTNTDTQYF.

V and J are TRBV28 and TRBJ1-2; D perhaps matches TRBD1 (6 bases). The germline V and J ends were trimmed by 7 bases and 7 bases, with 16 bases remaining between them. CDR3 length equals 13 residues. Germline values: CDR1 MDHEN, CDR2 SYDVKM. This CDR3 is CASNPGGGLGYTF. DNA for the CDR3: TGTGCCAGCAACCCCGGGGGGGGGCTTGGCTACACCTTC.

The rearrangement uses TRBV5-6 and TRBJ1-2, with D perhaps matching TRBD1 (5 bases). V lost 4 bases and J 4 bases, leaving 17 bases between the germline ends. In germline, CDR1 is SGHDT, CDR2 YYEEEE. CDR3 size: 15 residues. The CDR3 bases are TGTGCCAGCAGCCTGGGGGTAGGGAGAATCTATGGCTACACCTTC. It encodes CASSLGVGRIYGYTF.

This clone was seen only once. V and J are TRBV28 and TRBJ1-1; D call uncertain. The CDR3 has 16 amino acids. V lost 10 bases to trimming and J lost 0 bases, with 21 bases between them. Germline CDR1 reads MDHEN; CDR2 reads SYDVKM. CDR3 in DNA: TGTGCCACGGCCCCTATTCAGACCGGGATGAACACTGAAGCTTTCTTT. It is translated as CATAPIQTGMNTEAFF. Looking up the rest from reference TRBV28 and TRBJ1-1 gives the full variable domain: DVKVTQSSRYLVKRTGEKVFLECVQDMDHENMFWYRQDPGLGLRLIYFSYDVKMKEKGDIPEGYSVSREKKERFSLILESASTNQTSMYLCATAPIQTGMNTEAFFGQGTRLTVV.